This TCR beta chain was sequenced for a study of response to subunit inactivated influenza vaccine. Broader study findings: Authors suggested seasonal influenza vaccinations each recruit few new T cells.

This clonotype was observed a few times. Its target is not known. Each CDR3 protein is one row after TCRdb ran MiXCR on the RT-PCR reads. In the table there are around 300,000 distinct CDR3 sequences, 20% to 25% of which are singletons. The CDR3 covers 15 residues. Trimming cost V 1 base and J 8 bases, with 12 bases left between them. CDR1 KGHSH and CDR2 LQKENI come from the germline V gene. The gene calls are TRBV18 and TRBJ1-6; perhaps TRBD1 as D (6 bases). This sequence originates from a man aged 50 to 75 who received an inactivated influenza vaccine. Here the sequenced sample was PBMCs from blood, taken 21 months after vaccination. The CDR3 protein is CASSPLQGGDSPLHF. The DNA for the CDR3 is TGTGCCAGCTCACCACTGCAAGGGGGTGATTCACCCCTCCACTTT.